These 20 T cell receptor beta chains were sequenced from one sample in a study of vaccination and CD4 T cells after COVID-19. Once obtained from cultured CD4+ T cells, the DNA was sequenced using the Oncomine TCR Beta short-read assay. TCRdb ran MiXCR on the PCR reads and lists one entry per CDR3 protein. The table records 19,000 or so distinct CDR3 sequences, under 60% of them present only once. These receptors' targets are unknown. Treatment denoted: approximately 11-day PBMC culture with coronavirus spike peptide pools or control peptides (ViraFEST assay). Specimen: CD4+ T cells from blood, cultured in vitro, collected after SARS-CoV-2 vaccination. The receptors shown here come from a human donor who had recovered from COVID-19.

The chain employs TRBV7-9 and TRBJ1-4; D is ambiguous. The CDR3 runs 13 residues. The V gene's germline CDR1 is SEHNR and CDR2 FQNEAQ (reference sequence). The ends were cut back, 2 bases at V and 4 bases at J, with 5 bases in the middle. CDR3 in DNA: TGTGCCAGCAGCTTAAACAGTAATGAAAAACTGTTTTTT. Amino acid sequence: CASSLNSNEKLFF.

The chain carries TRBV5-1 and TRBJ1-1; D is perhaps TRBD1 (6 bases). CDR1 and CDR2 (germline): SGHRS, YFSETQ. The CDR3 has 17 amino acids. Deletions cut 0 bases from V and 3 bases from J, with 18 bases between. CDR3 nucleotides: TGCGCCAGCAGCTTGGGGGGGGCGAGTGGATCGCACACTGAAGCTTTCTTT. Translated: CASSLGGASGSHTEAFF.

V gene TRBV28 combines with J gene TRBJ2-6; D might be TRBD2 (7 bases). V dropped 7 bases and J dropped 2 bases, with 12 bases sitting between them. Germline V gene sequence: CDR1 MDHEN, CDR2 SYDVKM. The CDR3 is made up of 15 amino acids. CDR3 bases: TGTGCCAGCATTGGGGGGGGGCCTGGGGCCAACGTCCTGACTTTC. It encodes CASIGGGPGANVLTF.

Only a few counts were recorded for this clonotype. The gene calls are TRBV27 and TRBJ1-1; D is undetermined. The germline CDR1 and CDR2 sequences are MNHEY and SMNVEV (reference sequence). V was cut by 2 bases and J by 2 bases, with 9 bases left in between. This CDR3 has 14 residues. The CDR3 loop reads CASSLGPANTEAFF. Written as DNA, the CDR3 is TGTGCCAGCAGTTTAGGACCGGCCAACACTGAAGCTTTCTTT.

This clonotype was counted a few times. The CDR3 nucleotides are TGTGCCAGCAGCCCAGAGACAGCTTCCTACGAGCAGTACTTC. Protein sequence: CASSPETASYEQYF. The chain employs TRBV7-9 and TRBJ2-7; D is possibly TRBD1 (5 bases). CDR1 and CDR2 (germline): SEHNR, FQNEAQ (reference sequence). V dropped 5 bases and J dropped 1 base, with 12 bases sitting between them. The CDR3 runs 14 residues.

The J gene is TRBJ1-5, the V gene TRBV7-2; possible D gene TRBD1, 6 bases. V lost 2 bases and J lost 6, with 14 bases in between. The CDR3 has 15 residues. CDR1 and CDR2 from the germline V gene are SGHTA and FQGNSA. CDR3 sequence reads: CASSLWGQGTQPQHF. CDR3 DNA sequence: TGTGCCAGCAGCTTATGGGGGCAGGGGACTCAGCCCCAGCATTTT.

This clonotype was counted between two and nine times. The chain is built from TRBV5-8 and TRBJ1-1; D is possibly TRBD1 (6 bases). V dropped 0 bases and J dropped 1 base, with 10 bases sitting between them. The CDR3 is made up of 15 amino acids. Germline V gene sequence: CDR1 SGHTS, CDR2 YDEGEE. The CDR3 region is CASSLVQGKNTEAFF. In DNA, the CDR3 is TGTGCCAGCAGCTTGGTTCAGGGGAAGAACACTGAAGCTTTCTTT.

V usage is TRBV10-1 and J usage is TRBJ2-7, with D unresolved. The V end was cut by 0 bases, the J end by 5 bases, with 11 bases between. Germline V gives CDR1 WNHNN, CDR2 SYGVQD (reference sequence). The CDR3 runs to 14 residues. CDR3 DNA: TGCGCCAGCAGTGAGTCCCATCCAGTCGACGAGCAGTACTTC. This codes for CASSESHPVDEQYF.

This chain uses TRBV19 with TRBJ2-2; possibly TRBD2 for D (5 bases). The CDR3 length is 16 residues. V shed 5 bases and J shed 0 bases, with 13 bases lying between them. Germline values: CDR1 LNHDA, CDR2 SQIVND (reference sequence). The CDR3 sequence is CASSPQRRTNTGELFF. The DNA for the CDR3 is TGTGCCAGTAGTCCCCAGCGGAGAACGAACACCGGGGAGCTGTTTTTT.

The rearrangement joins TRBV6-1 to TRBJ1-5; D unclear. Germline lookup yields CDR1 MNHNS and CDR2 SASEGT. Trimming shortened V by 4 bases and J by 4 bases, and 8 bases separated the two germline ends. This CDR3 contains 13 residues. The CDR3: CASSGQLNQPQHF. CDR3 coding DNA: TGTGCCAGCAGTGGCCAGCTAAATCAGCCCCAGCATTTT.

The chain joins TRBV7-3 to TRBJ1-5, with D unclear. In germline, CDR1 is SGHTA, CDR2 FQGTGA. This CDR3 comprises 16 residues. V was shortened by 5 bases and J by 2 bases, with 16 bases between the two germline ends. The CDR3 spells CASSPPRRHCNQPQHF. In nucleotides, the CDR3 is TGTGCCAGCAGCCCTCCCAGACGGCATTGCAATCAGCCCCAGCATTTT.

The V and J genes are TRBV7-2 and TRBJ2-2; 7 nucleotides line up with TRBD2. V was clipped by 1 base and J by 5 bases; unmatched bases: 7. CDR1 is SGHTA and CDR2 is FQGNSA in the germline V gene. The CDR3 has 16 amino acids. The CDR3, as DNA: TGTGCCAGCAGCTTAGTCCCAGCGGGGAGTACCGGGGAGCTGTTTTTT. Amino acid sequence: CASSLVPAGSTGELFF.

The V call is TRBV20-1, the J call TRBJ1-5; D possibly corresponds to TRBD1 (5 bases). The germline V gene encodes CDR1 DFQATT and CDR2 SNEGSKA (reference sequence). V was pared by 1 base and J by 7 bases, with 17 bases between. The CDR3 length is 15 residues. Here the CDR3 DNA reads TGCAGTGCTAGAGGGGGCTCTGGATCGGGCCAGCCCCAGCATTTT. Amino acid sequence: CSARGGSGSGQPQHF.

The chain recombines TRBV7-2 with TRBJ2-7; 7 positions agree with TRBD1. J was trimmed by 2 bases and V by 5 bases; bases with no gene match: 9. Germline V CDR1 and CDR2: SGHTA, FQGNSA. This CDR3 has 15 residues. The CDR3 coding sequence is TGTGCCAGCAGCGGACGGGACAGACAGGCCTACGAGCAGTACTTC. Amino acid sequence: CASSGRDRQAYEQYF.

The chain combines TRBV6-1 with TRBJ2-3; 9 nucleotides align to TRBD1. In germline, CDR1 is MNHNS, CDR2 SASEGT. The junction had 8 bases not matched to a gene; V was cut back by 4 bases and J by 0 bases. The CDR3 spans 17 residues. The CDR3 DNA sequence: TGTGCCAGCAGTGGACAGGGGGTGACTTCTAGCACAGATACGCAGTATTTT. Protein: CASSGQGVTSSTDTQYF.

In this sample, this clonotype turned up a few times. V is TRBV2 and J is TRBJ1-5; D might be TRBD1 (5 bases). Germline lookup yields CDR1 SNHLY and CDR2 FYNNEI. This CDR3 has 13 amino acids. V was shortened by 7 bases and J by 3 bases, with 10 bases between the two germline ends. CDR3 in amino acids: CASNRGNNQPQHF. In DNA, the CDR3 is TGTGCCAGCAATCGGGGCAACAATCAGCCCCAGCATTTT.

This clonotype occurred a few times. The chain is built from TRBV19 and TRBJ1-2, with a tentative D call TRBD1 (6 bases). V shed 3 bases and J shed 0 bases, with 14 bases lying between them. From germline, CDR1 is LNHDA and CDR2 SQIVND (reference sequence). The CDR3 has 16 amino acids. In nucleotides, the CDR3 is TGTGCCAGTAGTATTACCCCCCCAGGGGCTAACTATGGCTACACCTTC. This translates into CASSITPPGANYGYTF.

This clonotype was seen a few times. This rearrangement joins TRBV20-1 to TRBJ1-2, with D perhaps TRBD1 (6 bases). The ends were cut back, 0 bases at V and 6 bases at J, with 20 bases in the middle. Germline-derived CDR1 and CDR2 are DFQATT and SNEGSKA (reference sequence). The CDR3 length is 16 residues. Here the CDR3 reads CSARDKRTGTLHGYTF. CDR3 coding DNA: TGCAGTGCTAGAGATAAAAGGACCGGGACACTTCATGGCTACACCTTC.

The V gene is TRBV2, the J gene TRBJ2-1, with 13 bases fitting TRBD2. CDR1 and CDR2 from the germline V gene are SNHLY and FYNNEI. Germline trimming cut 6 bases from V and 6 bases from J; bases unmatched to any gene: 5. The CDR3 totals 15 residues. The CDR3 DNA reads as TGTGCCAGCAGGAGGACTAGCGGGAGTATCAATGAGCAGTTCTTC. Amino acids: CASRRTSGSINEQFF. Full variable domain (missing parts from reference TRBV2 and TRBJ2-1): EPEVTQTPSHQVTQMGQEVILRCVPISNHLYFYWYRQILGQKVEFLVSFYNNEISEKSEIFDDQFSVERPDGSNFTLKIRSTKLEDSAMYFCASRRTSGSINEQFFGPGTRLTVL.

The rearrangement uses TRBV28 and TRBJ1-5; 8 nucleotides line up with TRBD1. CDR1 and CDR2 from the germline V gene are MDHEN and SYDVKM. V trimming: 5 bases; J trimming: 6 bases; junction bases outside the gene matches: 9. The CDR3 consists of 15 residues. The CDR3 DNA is TGTGCCAGCAGTATTACAGGGGGGAGAAGTCAGCCCCAGCATTTT. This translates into CASSITGGRSQPQHF.